This T cell receptor (beta chain) was found in a study of cytotoxic CD8 clonotypes in ibrutinib-treated CLL. Study overall: Among the patients, roughly 12 presented as relapsed/refractory and 15 as treatment-naive; around 17 showed unmutated IGHV.

Notes on this clone: Its antigen is undetermined.

Trimming took off 2 bases at V and 2 bases at J, with 12 bases between the two ends. There are 15 residues in the CDR3. Germline CDR1 is LNHDA and CDR2 is SQIVND (reference sequence). The table came from immunoSEQ multiplex PCR; TCRdb's copy has only in-frame clones and leaves some out. The sample includes about 300,000 clones, approximately 76% seen only once; the top ten take about 5.7%. Study results and caveats: Clonality grew at ibrutinib response; at progression, it decreased back toward baseline. There were few public clonotypes, and on treatment they contracted or stayed stable. Clonality (at baseline) was higher than in age-matched healthy donors and tracked circulating CD8+ T-cell counts.

The gene calls are TRBV19 and TRBJ1-2; tentatively, D is TRBD1 (5 bases). Sequencing was performed on PBMCs, taken at disease progression, from a patient treated with ibrutinib. The receptor was isolated from a human donor with chronic lymphocytic leukemia. CDR3 nucleotides: TGTGCCAGTAGTATATCCACAGGAGAGAACTATGGCTACACCTTC. It specifies CASSISTGENYGYTF.